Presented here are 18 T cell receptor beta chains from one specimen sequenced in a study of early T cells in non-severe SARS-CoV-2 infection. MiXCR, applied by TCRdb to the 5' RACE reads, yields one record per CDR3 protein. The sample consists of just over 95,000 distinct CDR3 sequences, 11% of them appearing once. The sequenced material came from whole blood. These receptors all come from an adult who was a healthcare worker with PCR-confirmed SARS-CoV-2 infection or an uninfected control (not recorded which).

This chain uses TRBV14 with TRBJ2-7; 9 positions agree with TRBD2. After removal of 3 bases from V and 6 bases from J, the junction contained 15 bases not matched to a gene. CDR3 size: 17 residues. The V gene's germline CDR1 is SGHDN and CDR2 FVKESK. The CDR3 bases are TGTGCCAGCAGCCAGAAGAGGAGCGGGAGGCCCTTTTCCGAGCAGTACTTC. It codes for CASSQKRSGRPFSEQYF.

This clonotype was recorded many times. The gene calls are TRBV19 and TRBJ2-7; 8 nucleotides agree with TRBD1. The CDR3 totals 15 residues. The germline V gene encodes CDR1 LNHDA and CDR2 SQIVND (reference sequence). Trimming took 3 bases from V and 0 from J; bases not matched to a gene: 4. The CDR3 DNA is TGTGCCAGTAGTATTCTCCAGGGGGCCTCCTACGAGCAGTACTTC. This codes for CASSILQGASYEQYF.

CDR3 region: CASSSGAAGSYEQYF. The CDR3 DNA reads as TGCGCCAGCAGCTCCGGTGCGGCCGGCTCCTACGAGCAGTACTTC. The chain links TRBV5-1 to TRBJ2-7; the D is unclear. Trimming cost V 3 bases and J 0 bases, with 13 bases left between them. This CDR3 comprises 15 residues. Germline V gene lookup returns CDR1 SGHRS and CDR2 YFSETQ.

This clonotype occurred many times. CDR3 nucleotides: TGTGCCAGCAGTGGAAACAGGGGCACTGAAGCTTTCTTT. Its protein is CASSGNRGTEAFF. V is TRBV6-1 and J is TRBJ1-1, with 7 bases lining up with TRBD1. V was pared by 4 bases and J by 4 bases, with 3 bases of the junction left unmatched. This CDR3 has 13 amino acids. CDR1 is MNHNS, CDR2 SASEGT, per germline.

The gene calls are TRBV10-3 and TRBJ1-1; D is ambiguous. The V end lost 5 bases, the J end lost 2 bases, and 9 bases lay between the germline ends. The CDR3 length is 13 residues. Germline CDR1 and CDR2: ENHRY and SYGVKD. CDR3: CAISLGSNTEAFF. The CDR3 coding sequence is TGTGCCATCAGTTTAGGCAGTAACACTGAAGCTTTCTTT.

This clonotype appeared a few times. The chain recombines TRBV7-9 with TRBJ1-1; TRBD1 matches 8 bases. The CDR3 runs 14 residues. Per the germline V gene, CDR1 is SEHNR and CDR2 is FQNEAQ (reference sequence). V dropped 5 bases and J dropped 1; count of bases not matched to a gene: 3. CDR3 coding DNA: TGTGCCAGCAGCCACGGACAGGGGAACACTGAAGCTTTCTTT. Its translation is CASSHGQGNTEAFF.

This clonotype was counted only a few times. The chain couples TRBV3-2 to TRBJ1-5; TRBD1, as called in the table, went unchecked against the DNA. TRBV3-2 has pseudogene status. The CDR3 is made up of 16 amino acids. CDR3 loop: CASPDWAQERSQPQHF. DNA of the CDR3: TGTGCCAGCCCCGACTGGGCACAGGAGAGAAGTCAGCCCCAGCATTTT.

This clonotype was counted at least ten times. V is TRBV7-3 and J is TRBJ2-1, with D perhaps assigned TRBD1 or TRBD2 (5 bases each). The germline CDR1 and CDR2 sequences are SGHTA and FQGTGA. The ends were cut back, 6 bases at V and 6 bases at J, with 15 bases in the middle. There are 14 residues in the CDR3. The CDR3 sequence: CASSPLGVRNEQFF. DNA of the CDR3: TGTGCCAGCAGTCCCCTGGGGGTCCGCAATGAGCAGTTCTTC. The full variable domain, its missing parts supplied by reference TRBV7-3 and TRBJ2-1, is GAGVSQTPSNKVTEKGKYVELRCDPISGHTALYWYRQSLGQGPEFLIYFQGTGAADDSGLPNDRFFAVRPEGSVSTLKIQRTERGDSAVYLCASSPLGVRNEQFFGPGTRLTVL.

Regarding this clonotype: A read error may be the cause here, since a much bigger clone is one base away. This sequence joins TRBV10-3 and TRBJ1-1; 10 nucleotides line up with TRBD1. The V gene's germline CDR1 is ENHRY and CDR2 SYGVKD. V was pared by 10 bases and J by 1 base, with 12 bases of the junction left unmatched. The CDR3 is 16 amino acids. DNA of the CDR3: TGTGCCACCGAGAAGGGACAGGGGAGTACGAACACTGAAGCTTTCTTT. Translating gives CATEKGQGSTNTEAFF.

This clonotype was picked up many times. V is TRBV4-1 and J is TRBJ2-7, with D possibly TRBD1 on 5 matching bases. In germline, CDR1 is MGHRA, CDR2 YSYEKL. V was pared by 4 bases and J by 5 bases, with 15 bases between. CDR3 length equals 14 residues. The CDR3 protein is CASSRGASGNEQYF. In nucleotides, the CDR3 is TGCGCCAGCAGCCGTGGGGCTTCAGGGAACGAGCAGTACTTC.

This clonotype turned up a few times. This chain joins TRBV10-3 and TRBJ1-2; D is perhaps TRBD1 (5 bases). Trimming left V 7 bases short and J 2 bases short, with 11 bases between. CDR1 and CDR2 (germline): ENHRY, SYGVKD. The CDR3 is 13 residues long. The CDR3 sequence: CAIKRGANYGYTF. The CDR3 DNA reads TGTGCCATCAAGAGAGGGGCCAACTATGGCTACACCTTC.

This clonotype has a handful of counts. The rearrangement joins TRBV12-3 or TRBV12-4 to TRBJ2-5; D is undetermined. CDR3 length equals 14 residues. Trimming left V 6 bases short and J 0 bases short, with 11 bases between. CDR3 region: CASRQPEHQETQYF. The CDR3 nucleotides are TGTGCCAGCAGGCAACCGGAGCACCAAGAGACCCAGTACTTC.

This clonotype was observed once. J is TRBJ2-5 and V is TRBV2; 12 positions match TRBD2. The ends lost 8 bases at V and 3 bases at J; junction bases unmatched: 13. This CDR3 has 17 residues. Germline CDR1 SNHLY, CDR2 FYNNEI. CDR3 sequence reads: CASPTSGGTTPKETQYF. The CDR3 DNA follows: TGTGCCAGCCCTACTAGCGGGGGGACTACACCGAAAGAGACCCAGTACTTC.

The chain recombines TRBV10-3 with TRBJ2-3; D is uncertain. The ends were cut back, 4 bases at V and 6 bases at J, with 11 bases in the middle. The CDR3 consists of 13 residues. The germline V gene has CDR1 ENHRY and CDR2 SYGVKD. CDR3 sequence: CAISGVPTDTQYF. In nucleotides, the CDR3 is TGTGCCATCAGTGGGGTCCCGACGGATACGCAGTATTTT.

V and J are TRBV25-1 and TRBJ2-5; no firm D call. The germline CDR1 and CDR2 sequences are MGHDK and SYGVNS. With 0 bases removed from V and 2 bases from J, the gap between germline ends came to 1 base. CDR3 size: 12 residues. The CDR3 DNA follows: TGTGCCAGCAGTGAATATCAAGAGACCCAGTACTTC. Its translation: CASSEYQETQYF. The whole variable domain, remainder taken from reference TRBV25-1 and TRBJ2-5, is EADIYQTPRYLVIGTGKKITLECSQTMGHDKMYWYQQDPGMELHLIHYSYGVNSTEKGDLSSESTVSRIRTEHFPLTLESARPSHTSQYLCASSEYQETQYFGPGTRLLVL.

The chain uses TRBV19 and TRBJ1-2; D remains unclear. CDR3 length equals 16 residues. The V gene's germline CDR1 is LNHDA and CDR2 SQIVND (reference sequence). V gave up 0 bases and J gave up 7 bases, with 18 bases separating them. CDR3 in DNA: TGTGCCAGTAGTATAGATTTTCAACTGGCGCTGGGTGGCTACACCTTC. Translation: CASSIDFQLALGGYTF.

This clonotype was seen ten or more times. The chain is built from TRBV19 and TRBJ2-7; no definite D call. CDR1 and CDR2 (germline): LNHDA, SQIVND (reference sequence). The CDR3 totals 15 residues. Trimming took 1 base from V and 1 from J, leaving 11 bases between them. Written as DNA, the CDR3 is TGTGCCAGTAGTATAGGTCCGGACGGTTCCTACGAGCAGTACTTC. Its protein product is CASSIGPDGSYEQYF.

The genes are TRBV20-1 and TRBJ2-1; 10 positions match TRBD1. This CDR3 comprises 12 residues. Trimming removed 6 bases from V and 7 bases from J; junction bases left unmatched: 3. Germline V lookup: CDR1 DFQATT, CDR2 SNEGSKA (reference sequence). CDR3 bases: TGCAGTGCCGGACAGGGGGGTAATGAGCAGTTCTTC. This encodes CSAGQGGNEQFF.